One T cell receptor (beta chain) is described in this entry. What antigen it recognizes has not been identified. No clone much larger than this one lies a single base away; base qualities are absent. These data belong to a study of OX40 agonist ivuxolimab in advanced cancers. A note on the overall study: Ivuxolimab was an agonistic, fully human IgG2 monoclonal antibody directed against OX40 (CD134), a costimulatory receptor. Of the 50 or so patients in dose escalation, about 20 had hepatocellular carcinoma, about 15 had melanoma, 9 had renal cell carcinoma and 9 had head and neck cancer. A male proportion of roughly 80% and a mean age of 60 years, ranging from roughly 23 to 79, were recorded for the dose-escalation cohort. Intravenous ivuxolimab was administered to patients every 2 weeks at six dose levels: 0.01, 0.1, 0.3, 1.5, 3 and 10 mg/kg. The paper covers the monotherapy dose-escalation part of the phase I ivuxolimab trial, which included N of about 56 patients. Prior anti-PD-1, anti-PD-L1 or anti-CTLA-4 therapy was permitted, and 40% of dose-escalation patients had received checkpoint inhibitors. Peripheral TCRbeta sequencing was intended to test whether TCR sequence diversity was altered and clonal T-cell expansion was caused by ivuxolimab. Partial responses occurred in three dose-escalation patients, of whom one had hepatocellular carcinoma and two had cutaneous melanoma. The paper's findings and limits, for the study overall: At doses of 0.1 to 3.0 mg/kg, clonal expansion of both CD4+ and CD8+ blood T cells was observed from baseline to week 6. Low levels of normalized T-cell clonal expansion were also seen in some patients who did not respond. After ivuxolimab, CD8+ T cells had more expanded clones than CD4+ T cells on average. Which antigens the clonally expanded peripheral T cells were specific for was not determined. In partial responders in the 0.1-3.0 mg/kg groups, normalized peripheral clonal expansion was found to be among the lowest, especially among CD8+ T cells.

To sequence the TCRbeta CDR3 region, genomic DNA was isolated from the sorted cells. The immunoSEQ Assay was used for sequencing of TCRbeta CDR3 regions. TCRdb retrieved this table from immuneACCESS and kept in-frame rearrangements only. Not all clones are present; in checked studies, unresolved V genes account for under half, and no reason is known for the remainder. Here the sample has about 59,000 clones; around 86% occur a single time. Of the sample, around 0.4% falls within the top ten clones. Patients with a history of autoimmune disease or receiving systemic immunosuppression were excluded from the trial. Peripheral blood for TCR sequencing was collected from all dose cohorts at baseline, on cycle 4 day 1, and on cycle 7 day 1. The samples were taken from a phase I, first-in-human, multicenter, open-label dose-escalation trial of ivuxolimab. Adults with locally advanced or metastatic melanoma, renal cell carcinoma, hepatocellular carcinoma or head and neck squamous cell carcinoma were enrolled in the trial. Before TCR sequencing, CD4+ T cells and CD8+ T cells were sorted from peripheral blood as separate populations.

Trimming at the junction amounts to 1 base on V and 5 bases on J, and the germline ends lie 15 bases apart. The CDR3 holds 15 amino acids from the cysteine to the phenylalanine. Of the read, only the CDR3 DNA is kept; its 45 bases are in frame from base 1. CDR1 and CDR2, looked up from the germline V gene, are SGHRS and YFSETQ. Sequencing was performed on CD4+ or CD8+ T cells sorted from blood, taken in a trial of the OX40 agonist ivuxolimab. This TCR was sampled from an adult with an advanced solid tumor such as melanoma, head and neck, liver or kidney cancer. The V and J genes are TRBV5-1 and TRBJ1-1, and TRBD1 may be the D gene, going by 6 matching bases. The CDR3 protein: CASSLFWGLKTEAFF. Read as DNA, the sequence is TGCGCCAGCAGCTTGTTCTGGGGGCTAAAAACTGAAGCTTTCTTT.